The rows below give T cell receptor beta chains drawn from one sample of a study of blood T cell repertoires in COVID-19. Profiled with immunoSEQ multiplex PCR; TCRdb holds only in-frame clones, not every one. The table lists about 200,000 clones, 70% to 90% of them singletons. Sample: peripheral blood. Receptors were obtained from a woman between 45 and 65 years old with acute or convalescent COVID-19. Both conserved end residues are part of each CDR3. Each record gives: clone size, V gene, J gene, D gene, CDR3 DNA, CDR3 protein. D genes are given only for firm matches. The listing skips clone size in some rows; elsewhere it reads once, few, many or a size class.

size: .; V: TRBV7-2; J: TRBJ2-3; D: .; DNA: TGTGCCAGCAGCTTGCGGCGTAGAGATACGCAGTATTTT; CDR3: CASSLRRRDTQYF
size: few; V: TRBV3-1/TRBV3-2; J: TRBJ1-1; D: TRBD1; DNA: TGTGCCAGCAGCCGAGGACAGGATCGAGCTTTCTTT; CDR3: CASSRGQDRAFF
size: once; V: TRBV21-1; J: TRBJ2-7; D: .; DNA: TGTGCCAGCAAGGACAGGGTGATCGAGCAGTACTTC; CDR3: CASKDRVIEQYF
size: .; V: TRBV30; J: TRBJ2-3; D: TRBD2; DNA: TGTGCCTGGAGTGGGGCGGGAGGGGCAGATACGCAGTATTTT; CDR3: CAWSGAGGADTQYF
size: .; V: TRBV10-3; J: TRBJ2-2; D: .; DNA: TGTGCCATCAGCCTCCAGGGGCCGAACACCGGGGAGCTGTTTTTT; CDR3: CAISLQGPNTGELFF
size: few; V: TRBV5-4; J: TRBJ2-1; D: TRBD2; DNA: TGTGCCAGCAGCTCCTTGACTAGCGGTGGGAATGAGCAGTTCTTC; CDR3: CASSSLTSGGNEQFF
size: .; V: TRBV19; J: TRBJ2-7; D: .; DNA: TGTGCCAGTAGTATGAAATTCCTTGGAGGGCCGGGACCCCCCTACGAGCAGTACTTC; CDR3: CASSMKFLGGPGPPYEQYF
size: .; V: TRBV5-1; J: TRBJ1-1; D: TRBD1; DNA: TGCGCCAGCAGCTATTCGACAGGGCGGATGAAGGATACTTTCTTT; CDR3: CASSYSTGRMKDTFF
size: .; V: TRBV7-8; J: TRBJ2-5; D: .; DNA: TGTGCCAGCAGCTTAGAACCAGGAGAGACCCAGTACTTC; CDR3: CASSLEPGETQYF
size: .; V: TRBV5-1; J: TRBJ2-5; D: TRBD2; DNA: TGCGCCAGCAGCTTAGGAGCTCGCGGGGGTGATGAGACCCAGTACTTC; CDR3: CASSLGARGGDETQYF
size: .; V: TRBV7-3; J: TRBJ2-7; D: TRBD1; DNA: TGTGCCAGCAGCCTCGACAGGGGTGCCGGCTACGAGCAGTACTTC; CDR3: CASSLDRGAGYEQYF
size: .; V: TRBV28; J: TRBJ2-7; D: .; DNA: TGTGCCAGCACAGGGGCTCCCTACGAGCAGTACTTC; CDR3: CASTGAPYEQYF
size: few; V: TRBV19; J: TRBJ2-1; D: .; DNA: TGTGCCAGTAGTGGACCTAGGCCCAGGGATGAGCAGTTCTTC; CDR3: CASSGPRPRDEQFF
size: .; V: TRBV7-2; J: TRBJ1-6; D: .; DNA: TGTGCCAGCAGCTTAGGGCACAGTTATAATTCACCCCTCCACTTT; CDR3: CASSLGHSYNSPLHF
size: .; V: TRBV14; J: TRBJ2-1; D: TRBD1; DNA: TGTGCCAGCAGCCAATGGGGACAGCCCAATGAGCAGTTCTTC; CDR3: CASSQWGQPNEQFF
size: .; V: TRBV19; J: TRBJ2-6; D: TRBD1; DNA: TGTGCCATTCAGGACAGGGAAGGTGGGGCCAACGTCCTGACTTTC; CDR3: CAIQDREGGANVLTF
size: .; V: TRBV7-8; J: TRBJ1-5; D: .; DNA: TGTGCCAGCAGCTTAGGCAGGGATCAGCCCCAGCATTTT; CDR3: CASSLGRDQPQHF
size: .; V: TRBV5-1; J: TRBJ2-6; D: TRBD1; DNA: TGCGCCAGCAGCTTCGGACAGGGGAGGTCTGGGGCCAACGTCCTGACTTTC; CDR3: CASSFGQGRSGANVLTF
size: .; V: TRBV13; J: TRBJ2-4; D: .; DNA: TGTGCCAGCAGTCAATCCCAACGGGAGCATCCCAAAAACATTCAGTACTTC; CDR3: CASSQSQREHPKNIQYF
size: .; V: TRBV27; J: TRBJ2-2; D: .; DNA: TGTGCCAGCAGCCCCCGAGATCTAGCCGGGGAGCTGTTTTTT; CDR3: CASSPRDLAGELFF
size: .; V: TRBV5-1; J: TRBJ2-2; D: .; DNA: TGCGCCAGCAGCTTGTACAGCATGAACACCGGGGAGCTGTTTTTT; CDR3: CASSLYSMNTGELFF
size: .; V: TRBV9; J: TRBJ2-3; D: .; DNA: TGTGCCAGCAGCGGAACAGGTTCAGATACGCAGTATTTT; CDR3: CASSGTGSDTQYF
size: .; V: TRBV7-3; J: TRBJ2-2; D: TRBD2; DNA: TGTGCCAGCAGCTTAGCGGGACTACCGAACACCGGGGAGCTGTTTTTT; CDR3: CASSLAGLPNTGELFF
size: .; V: TRBV10-3; J: TRBJ2-7; D: .; DNA: TGTGCCATCAGTAGACAGGTTTCCTACGAGCAGTACTTC; CDR3: CAISRQVSYEQYF
size: .; V: TRBV5-1; J: TRBJ2-3; D: .; DNA: TGCGCCAGCAGTCCGAGGCGCCACACAGATACGCAGTATTTT; CDR3: CASSPRRHTDTQYF
size: few; V: TRBV30; J: TRBJ1-6; D: .; DNA: TGTGCCTGGAGGTCGTTCGGACTCCCGAGCTCCTATAATTCACCCCTCCACTTT; CDR3: CAWRSFGLPSSYNSPLHF
size: once; V: TRBV27; J: TRBJ1-2; D: TRBD1; DNA: TGTGCCAGCAGTCCCGGACAGGGGGCAATCGGCTACACCTTC; CDR3: CASSPGQGAIGYTF
size: .; V: TRBV28; J: TRBJ2-7; D: TRBD1; DNA: TGTGCCAGCTCTCCGGGACAGGGGGCCTCGGGGCAGTACTTC; CDR3: CASSPGQGASGQYF
size: .; V: TRBV27; J: TRBJ2-1; D: TRBD2; DNA: TGTGCCAGCAGTTTCTACCAGGGACTAGCGGGGGGTAATGAGCAGTTCTTC; CDR3: CASSFYQGLAGGNEQFF
size: once; V: TRBV7-9; J: TRBJ1-3; D: .; DNA: TGTGCCAGCAGCTTTGGCCGGGGGGTAGGCGGAAACACCATATATTTT; CDR3: CASSFGRGVGGNTIYF
size: few; V: TRBV3-1/TRBV3-2; J: TRBJ2-5; D: TRBD2; DNA: TGTGCCAGCAGCCCTAGCGGGAGTAAAGAGACCCAGTACTTC; CDR3: CASSPSGSKETQYF
size: .; V: TRBV24-1; J: TRBJ1-2; D: TRBD1; DNA: TGTGCCACCAGTGTAGGGGGCGCTAACTATGGCTACACCTTC; CDR3: CATSVGGANYGYTF
size: once; V: TRBV27; J: TRBJ2-3; D: .; DNA: TGTGCCAGCAGTTCCCTACCGGATACGCAGTATTTT; CDR3: CASSSLPDTQYF
size: .; V: TRBV2; J: TRBJ2-3; D: TRBD2; DNA: TGTGCCAGCAGCTCGGGACTAGGGGGGAGGGATACGCAGTATTTT; CDR3: CASSSGLGGRDTQYF
size: .; V: TRBV11-2; J: TRBJ2-6; D: TRBD1; DNA: TGTGCCAGCAGCGAGGACAGGGGGCAGTTGGTTGGGGCCAACGTCCTGACTTTC; CDR3: CASSEDRGQLVGANVLTF
size: few; V: TRBV9; J: TRBJ2-1; D: .; DNA: TGTGCCAGCAGCGGAGCTCCGGGACAACCGAGCTCCTACAATGAGCAGTTCTTC; CDR3: CASSGAPGQPSSYNEQFF